The T cell receptor beta chain described here comes from a study of beta chain features in type 1 diabetes. Study-wide results and caveats: The study found that naive, central memory and Treg TCRB repertoires appeared more similar in patients than in healthy donors.

Per donor, one heparinised blood draw averaged about 116 mL. Central memory, naive, regulatory and stem cell-like memory CD4+ cells were sorted by CD45RO/CCR7/CD25/CD127/CD95/CD27. Reverse transcription of all isolated RNA meant that expressed TCRB transcripts were sequenced. TCRdb's table, derived via immunoSEQ multiplex PCR, lists solely in-frame clones and lacks some. This sample has 310,000 or so clones, with 8% found just once. In regard to this clone: Its antigen is undetermined.

There are 12 residues in the CDR3. From germline, CDR1 is SQVTM and CDR2 ANQGSEA. V dropped 4 bases and J dropped 7; count of bases not matched to a gene: 5. The receptor's source is a woman aged 18 to 35 in good health. The chain has TRBV29-1 and TRBJ2-7; TRBD1 matches at 9 bases. Sequenced sample: central memory CD4+ T cells from blood. CDR3: CSVGGTGKEQYF. The DNA of the CDR3 is TGCAGCGTTGGAGGGACAGGGAAAGAGCAGTACTTC.